These 27 T cell receptor beta chains were all obtained from the same sample, sequenced in a study of T cells after posttransplantation cyclophosphamide. Sequencing used immunoSEQ multiplex PCR; TCRdb keeps in-frame clones, though not all of them. The sample has about 5,000 clones, about four fifths seen once. Cyclophosphamide on days +3 and +4 followed busulfan-fludarabine conditioning and a marrow graft. Sequenced material: CD4+ T cells sorted from blood, taken around 370 days after allogeneic stem cell transplant with posttransplant cyclophosphamide. Receptors originate from a male patient aged 45 to 59 who received an allogeneic stem cell transplant from a related donor and was CMV-positive. Some T cells may have originated in the graft donor.

The chain combines TRBV18 with TRBJ1-2; D unclear. The CDR3 is 14 amino acids. Trimming took off 5 bases at V and 5 bases at J, with 15 bases between the two ends. Germline CDR1 KGHSH, CDR2 LQKENI. The CDR3 bases are TGTGCCAGCTCAGCGGTGAATTCCGTTTATGGCTACACCTTC. The encoded protein is CASSAVNSVYGYTF.

This rearrangement joins TRBV4-3 to TRBJ1-6, with D hard to call. V lost 4 bases and J 10 bases, leaving 11 bases between the germline ends. The germline gives CDR1 LGHNA, CDR2 YSLEER. The CDR3 is 13 residues long. This CDR3 is CASSPQVGSPLHF. The CDR3 coding sequence is TGCGCCAGCAGCCCACAAGTGGGCTCACCCCTCCACTTT.

The V gene is TRBV9, the J gene TRBJ1-1, with TRBD1 as a possible D gene (5 bases). The CDR3 contains 15 residues. From germline, CDR1 is SGDLS and CDR2 YYNGEE. Trimming removed 4 bases at V and 1 base at J, with 14 bases between. This CDR3 reads CASSTRAIPNTEAFF. CDR3 nucleotide sequence: TGTGCCAGCAGCACCAGGGCTATACCGAACACTGAAGCTTTCTTT.

This clone turned up a few times. The CDR3 loop reads CATSSHPGQNTGELFF. CDR3 nucleotide sequence: TGTGCCACCAGCAGTCATCCGGGACAGAACACCGGGGAGCTGTTTTTT. The J gene is TRBJ2-2, the V gene TRBV15; D may be TRBD1 (6 bases). Trimming stripped 3 bases from V and 1 base from J, with 12 bases between. Germline V gene data show CDR1 as LNHNV and CDR2 as YYDKDF (reference sequence). The CDR3 covers 16 residues.

This clone was counted a single time. J is TRBJ2-3 and V is TRBV5-1, with 11 bases identical to TRBD1. This CDR3 comprises 15 residues. Looked up from germline, CDR1 is SGHRS and CDR2 is YFSETQ. The V segment lost 0 bases and the J segment 5 bases; nucleotides outside the gene matches: 2. This CDR3 is CASSLGTGGIDTQYF. In DNA, the CDR3 is TGCGCCAGCAGCTTGGGGACAGGGGGCATAGATACGCAGTATTTT.

This clone was detected only once. The chain employs TRBV7-9 and TRBJ2-7; D perhaps matches TRBD1 (5 bases). The CDR3 runs 16 residues. From germline, CDR1 is SEHNR and CDR2 FQNEAQ (reference sequence). V was cut by 7 bases and J by 1 base, with 20 bases left in between. The chain's CDR3 is CASTQGIGLKSYEQYF. CDR3 nucleotide sequence: TGTGCCAGCACTCAGGGAATTGGTCTAAAATCCTACGAGCAGTACTTC.

The chain couples TRBV6-6 to TRBJ1-3; 7 nucleotides agree with TRBD1. This CDR3 region has 15 residues. Looked up from germline, CDR1 is MNHNY and CDR2 is SVGAGI (reference sequence). V shed 7 bases, J shed 0 bases, and the junction held 6 bases outside the gene matches. The CDR3 DNA sequence: TGTGCCAGCATCTACAGGGGCCGCTCTGGAAACACCATATATTTT. This translates into CASIYRGRSGNTIYF.

This chain connects TRBV5-1 to TRBJ2-3, with D tentatively TRBD2 (5 bases). Germline values: CDR1 SGHRS, CDR2 YFSETQ. The ends were cut back, 9 bases at V and 0 bases at J, with 14 bases in the middle. The CDR3 is 14 residues long. CDR3 protein: CAIRLILSTDTQYF. CDR3 DNA: TGCGCCATCCGACTAATACTAAGCACAGATACGCAGTATTTT.

This clone was detected only once. CDR3 in DNA: TGTGCCAGCAGCCTCGGGACAGGGTTCTACGAGCAGTACTTC. Residues: CASSLGTGFYEQYF. The rearrangement uses TRBV7-2 and TRBJ2-7; TRBD1 aligns across 9 bases. The CDR3 totals 14 residues. The trim removed 5 bases at V and 3 bases at J, leaving 5 bases unmatched. CDR1 is SGHTA, CDR2 FQGNSA, per germline.

The chain uses TRBV30 and TRBJ2-1; unclear D gene. The CDR3 loop spans 12 amino acids. The V end was cut by 2 bases, the J end by 7 bases, with 9 bases between. The V gene's germline CDR1 is GTSNPN and CDR2 SVGIG (reference sequence). In nucleotides, the CDR3 is TGTGCCTGGAGTAGCAATCCGAATGAGCAGTTCTTC. Amino acids: CAWSSNPNEQFF.

This chain joins TRBV7-3 and TRBJ2-1; no clear D. V lost 1 base to trimming and J lost 6 bases, with 7 bases between them. Germline lookup yields CDR1 SGHTA and CDR2 FQGTGA. This CDR3 spans 13 amino acids. This CDR3 is CASSLRSVNEQFF. Written as DNA, the CDR3 is TGTGCCAGCAGCTTAAGGTCGGTCAATGAGCAGTTCTTC.

The chain is built from TRBV7-2 and TRBJ2-5; 13 positions match TRBD2. The germline CDR1 and CDR2 sequences are SGHTA and FQGNSA. The junction had 5 bases not matched to a gene; V was cut back by 5 bases and J by 5 bases. The CDR3 covers 15 residues. CDR3 amino acids: CASSPRTSGGETQYF. In DNA, the CDR3 is TGTGCCAGCAGCCCGCGGACTAGCGGGGGTGAGACCCAGTACTTC.

The rearrangement links TRBV5-1 to TRBJ1-2; D might be TRBD1 (6 bases). The CDR3 length is 16 residues. Germline values: CDR1 SGHRS, CDR2 YFSETQ. Trimming removed 0 bases at V and 4 bases at J, with 16 bases between. The CDR3: CASSLARGPLGYGYTF. CDR3 nucleotides: TGCGCCAGCAGCTTGGCCAGGGGCCCCCTGGGCTATGGCTACACCTTC.

V usage is TRBV13 and J usage is TRBJ2-4; TRBD1 aligns across 7 bases. CDR3 size: 17 residues. Looked up from germline, CDR1 is PRHDT and CDR2 is FYEKMQ (reference sequence). V trimming: 0 bases; J trimming: 2 bases; junction bases outside the gene matches: 7. CDR3 nucleotides: TGTGCCAGCAGCTTAGGCCCAGGGGGTGAAACCAAAAACATTCAGTACTTC. It is translated as CASSLGPGGETKNIQYF.

The chain has TRBV15 and TRBJ2-1, with unresolved D. Trimming pared 3 bases from V and 5 bases from J, leaving 20 bases between. CDR1 and CDR2 from the germline V gene are LNHNV and YYDKDF (reference sequence). CDR3 length: 17 amino acids. The CDR3 is CATSSSFSASDNNEQFF. The CDR3 nucleotides are TGTGCCACCAGCAGCTCATTTTCGGCGAGCGATAACAATGAGCAGTTCTTC.

The chain employs TRBV6-1 and TRBJ1-1, with TRBD1 identical over 9 bases. V trimming: 11 bases; J trimming: 2 bases; junction bases outside the gene matches: 6. The CDR3 runs 13 residues. CDR1 and CDR2 (germline): MNHNS, SASEGT. The CDR3 sequence: CAGGQGFNTEAFF. The CDR3 nucleotides read TGTGCCGGTGGACAGGGGTTTAACACTGAAGCTTTCTTT.

The chain joins TRBV29-1 to TRBJ1-4; TRBD1 aligns across 9 bases. CDR3 length equals 12 residues. With 7 bases clipped from V and 8 bases from J, the junction kept 5 bases outside the gene matches. Germline loops: CDR1 SQVTM, CDR2 ANQGSEA. The CDR3 DNA reads TGCAGCGCCTCCGGGACAGGGGAAAAACTGTTTTTT. Translated, it gives CSASGTGEKLFF.

V is TRBV28 and J is TRBJ2-7; 10 nucleotides align to TRBD1. The CDR3 is made up of 15 amino acids. V shed 5 bases and J 5 bases; nucleotides not matched to a gene: 9. Per germline, CDR1 MDHEN and CDR2 SYDVKM. The CDR3 is CASSGSGTGAHEQYF. For the CDR3, the DNA is TGTGCCAGCAGTGGCTCTGGGACAGGGGCCCACGAGCAGTACTTC.

The V gene is TRBV7-2, the J gene TRBJ1-2; the D gene is possibly TRBD1 (6 bases). Germline V lookup: CDR1 SGHTA, CDR2 FQGNSA. This CDR3 spans 14 amino acids. Trimming shortened V by 5 bases and J by 5 bases, and 15 bases separated the two germline ends. Written as DNA, the CDR3 is TGTGCCAGCAGCCCTGCTGGACAGCCTTATGGCTACACCTTC. It yields the protein CASSPAGQPYGYTF.

This clone was detected only a few times. This chain joins TRBV14 and TRBJ2-2; D is unresolved. V dropped 5 bases and J dropped 4 bases, with 17 bases sitting between them. Germline CDR1 SGHDN, CDR2 FVKESK. The CDR3 is made up of 16 amino acids. CDR3 sequence reads: CASSSRPGSPTGELFF. CDR3 bases: TGTGCCAGCAGCTCTAGACCCGGGTCCCCCACCGGGGAGCTGTTTTTT.

This clone was seen only a few times. The V call is TRBV5-8, the J call TRBJ2-7; D may be TRBD1 (6 bases). The CDR3 runs 15 residues. V gave up 4 bases and J gave up 5 bases, with 19 bases separating them. In germline, CDR1 is SGHTS, CDR2 YDEGEE. The CDR3 reads CASSLVPGHGNEQYF. Here the CDR3 DNA reads TGTGCCAGCAGCCTCGTACCGGGACATGGGAACGAGCAGTACTTC.

This rearrangement joins TRBV5-6 to TRBJ2-3; 12 bases agree with TRBD2. The CDR3 length is 16 residues. Unmatched junction bases numbered 7, after V lost 4 bases and J lost 4 bases. The germline V gene has CDR1 SGHDT and CDR2 YYEEEE. The DNA of the CDR3 is TGTGCCAGCAGCCAAACAAGACTAGCGGGGGCAGATACGCAGTATTTT. Amino acid sequence: CASSQTRLAGADTQYF.

This chain joins TRBV5-1 and TRBJ2-2, with a tentative D call TRBD1 (6 bases). CDR1 and CDR2 (germline): SGHRS, YFSETQ. Trimming left V 1 base short and J 7 bases short, with 20 bases between. The CDR3 runs to 17 residues. CDR3 nucleotides: TGCGCCAGCAGCTTGAATCGGGTGGGGGCCACCAACGGGGAGCTGTTTTTT. This gives the protein CASSLNRVGATNGELFF.

The CDR3 loop is CASSRSASGGVYEQYF. The CDR3 nucleotides are TGTGCCAGCAGCCGATCCGCTAGCGGGGGGGTTTACGAGCAGTACTTC. The chain combines TRBV5-4 with TRBJ2-7; 12 positions agree with TRBD2. CDR3 length: 16 amino acids. Germline trimming cut 4 bases from V and 4 bases from J; bases unmatched to any gene: 9. From germline, CDR1 is SGHNT and CDR2 YYREEE (reference sequence).

CDR3 sequence reads: CATRAVNMNTEAFF. CDR3 DNA: TGTGCCACCCGAGCGGTGAACATGAACACTGAAGCTTTCTTT. This chain joins TRBV7-8 and TRBJ1-1; the D is unclear. The V gene lost 10 bases and the J gene lost 0 bases, with 15 bases spanning the gap. Germline V gene data show CDR1 as SGHVS and CDR2 as FQNEAQ. The CDR3 spans 14 residues.

This chain connects TRBV18 to TRBJ2-5, with 7 bases fitting TRBD2. The germline V gene has CDR1 KGHSH and CDR2 LQKENI. The CDR3 is 17 residues long. V was clipped by 0 bases and J by 1 base; unmatched bases: 8. DNA of the CDR3: TGTGCCAGCTCACCACCGCTGGTAGCGGGTATCCAAGAGACCCAGTACTTC. Translated, it gives CASSPPLVAGIQETQYF.

The chain is built from TRBV6-5 and TRBJ1-6; no definite D call. The V gene's germline CDR1 is MNHEY and CDR2 SVGAGI. V lost 0 bases to trimming and J lost 2 bases, with 8 bases between them. CDR3 length: 16 residues. The CDR3, as DNA: TGTGCCAGCAGTTACTCGGGAGGGCCCTATAATTCACCCCTCCACTTT. As protein: CASSYSGGPYNSPLHF.